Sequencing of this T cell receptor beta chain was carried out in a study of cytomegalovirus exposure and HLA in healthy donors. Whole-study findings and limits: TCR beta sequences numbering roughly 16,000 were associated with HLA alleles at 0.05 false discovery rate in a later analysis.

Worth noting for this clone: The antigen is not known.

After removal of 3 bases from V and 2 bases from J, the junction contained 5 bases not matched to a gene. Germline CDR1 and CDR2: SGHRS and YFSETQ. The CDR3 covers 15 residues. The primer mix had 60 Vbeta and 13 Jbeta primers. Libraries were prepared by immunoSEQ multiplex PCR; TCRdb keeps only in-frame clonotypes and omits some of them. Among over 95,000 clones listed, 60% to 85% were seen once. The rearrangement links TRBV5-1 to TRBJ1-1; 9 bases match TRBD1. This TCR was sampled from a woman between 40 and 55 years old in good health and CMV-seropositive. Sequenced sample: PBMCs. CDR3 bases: TGCGCCAGCAGCTGGGGGACAGGGCGAAACACTGAAGCTTTCTTT. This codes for CASSWGTGRNTEAFF.